This TCR beta chain is drawn from a study of blood T cell repertoires in COVID-19. About the research overall: The origin of the acute and convalescent COVID-19 samples was the United States, Italy and Spain. T cells, B-cell-depleted T cells, or PBMCs supplied cDNA or gDNA.

Original processing notes: Estimates of nucleated cell counts were drawn from the amplification of reference gene primers. Assay: immunoSEQ multiplex PCR; the TCRdb copy retains only in-frame clones and omits some. D and trimming come from the DNA, and the V and J calls and clone size come from that table. The data hold about 110,000 clones, with about four fifths observed a single time. V was pared by 4 bases and J by 3 bases, with 3 bases of the junction left unmatched. This CDR3 contains 16 residues. In germline, CDR1 is MNHEY, CDR2 SVGAGI. The clonotype was recovered from a woman between 65 and 79 years old with acute or convalescent COVID-19. V gene TRBV6-5 combines with J gene TRBJ2-2; TRBD2 matches at 12 bases. The sequencing input was peripheral blood. CDR3 residues: CASSSGLAGDTGELFF. Here the CDR3 DNA reads TGTGCCAGCAGTTCGGGACTAGCGGGTGACACCGGGGAGCTGTTTTTT.